This T cell receptor (beta chain) was documented in a study of vaccination and CD4 T cells after COVID-19 (dated by TCRdb to the early 2020s). With respect to the entire study: The convalescent cohort comprised six males and four females, including two Hispanic individuals, seven Caucasians, two Asians and one multiracial person. In nine to eleven COVID-19 convalescent patients and a few infection-naive healthy vaccine recipients, researchers compared the spike-specific CD4+ TCR repertoire from before mRNA vaccination with the repertoire from after. Post-vaccine blood samples were taken a median of around 77 days after the second vaccine dose, with a range of 14 to 241 days. Post-COVID blood samples from convalescent patients were collected a median of 101 days after diagnosis, with a range of 35 to 161 days. Participants received two doses of either the Pfizer-BioNTech BNT162b2 vaccine (n=8) or the Moderna mRNA-1273 vaccine (n=2). Overlapping spike peptide pools from SARS-CoV-2 and from the common cold coronaviruses HCoV-NL63, HCoV-OC43 and HCoV-229E were used as culture stimuli. Control cultures received a CEFX viral epitope pool as the positive control, an HIV-1 Nef peptide pool as the negative control, or no peptide.

The treatment or condition label here, explained by the study, means: roughly 10-day PBMC culture with coronavirus spike peptide pools or control peptides (ViraFEST assay). To expand antigen-specific T cells with peptide pools and then pick out the expanded clonotypes through TCR sequencing, the study relied on the ViraFEST assay. Negative nucleocapsid antibody tests before and after vaccination confirmed that the healthy vaccine recipients had no prior SARS-CoV-2 infection. Fewer than 2.5 million PBMCs per well were cultured in IMDM with roughly 5% human AB serum and approximately 9.8 IU/ml IL-2, plus 10 ug/ml peptide pools. On days 3 and 7, half of the culture medium was replaced with fresh IL-2-containing medium. After around 11 days of culture, CD4+ T cells were isolated by negative selection with the EasySep CD4+ T cell isolation kit. PBMCs were separated from whole blood using Ficoll-Paque Plus gradient centrifugation and then either used fresh or cryopreserved at -140C. In general, triplicate wells were set up for every culture condition.

For this clonotype: Its antigen is not yet known. No per-base quality is available; no much larger clone lies one base away.

Library preparation was by PCR. DNA from cultured CD4+ T cells was subjected to TCR sequencing with the Oncomine TCR Beta short-read assay at the Johns Hopkins FTIC core. The QIAamp micro DNA kit was used to extract genomic DNA from the cultured CD4+ T cells. Oncomine TCR Beta libraries from cultured CD4+ T cells were pooled with unique dual indexes and sequenced on an Illumina iSeq 100. Regarding the original processing steps: Non-productive sequences were removed, and CDR3s that did not start with C, did not end with F or W, or were shorter than 7 amino acids were discarded. Antigen-specific clonotypes were identified using the MANAFEST web application through comparison of peptide-stimulated wells with reference and other culture wells. An FDR below 0.05, an odds ratio above 5, and a productive frequency above 0.1% in at least two of three replicate wells were required for clones to be considered positive. Clonotypes that were significantly expanded in both SARS-CoV-2 spike wells and at least one common cold coronavirus spike condition were defined as cross-reactive. CDR3 homology was assessed with Levenshtein distances (stringdist) and unrooted phylogenetic trees (ape) in R version 3.6.1. TCRdb reworked the public reads: Q25 trimming with fastp, MiXCR clone assembly, productive beta chains retained. Rows are combined by CDR3 protein, so each entry shows the most common genes and DNA. In this record, the V and J calls reflect TCRdb's handling and not the investigators' own analysis. This sample has approximately 21,000 distinct CDR3 sequences in its table, and 60% of those were observed once. 13% of the sample comes from the top ten.

What the study reported, not specific to this receptor: Of the vaccine-specific clones found in convalescent patients, nearly all (304 of 307) were mono-reactive for SARS-CoV-2 spike instead of being cross-reactive with common cold coronaviruses. The median count of SARS-CoV-2-reactive clonotypes went up from some 23 after infection to 38 after vaccination, although the change was not significant. Relatively few convalescent patients were included in the study, and early timepoints after natural infection were not analyzed. In convalescent patients, a median approximately 90% of post-vaccine SARS-CoV-2-reactive clones were detected only after vaccination, suggesting vaccine-specific priming.

The receptor was derived from a human donor who received a COVID-19 vaccine. Source: CD4+ T cells from blood, cultured in vitro, taken after SARS-CoV-2 vaccination.

The base sequence is TGTGCCAGCAGCTTAATCGGGTTCTCCTACAATGAGCAGTTCTTC. Its protein product is CASSLIGFSYNEQFF. The rearranged chain carries TRBV7-9 and TRBJ2-1, with the D gene not confidently named. CDR1 and CDR2, looked up from the germline V gene (reference sequence), are SEHNR and FQNEAQ. A distance of 8 bases separates the germline ends of V and J, which lose 2 bases and 0 bases respectively. Taken from cysteine to phenylalanine, the CDR3 has 15 residues. Just CDR3 DNA is preserved here, 45 bases in frame from base 1.